This T cell receptor beta chain derives from a study of CD8 T cells in ankylosing spondylitis. Overall study results and limits: Significantly higher representation of disease-linked clones was reported for matched ankylosing spondylitis synovial fluid. Disease-linked clones proved CD8+ and comparatively uncommon in peripheral blood. A TCR beta motif of roughly 8 highly homologous variants appeared characteristic of ankylosing spondylitis blood.

Molecular-barcoded quantitative 5'-RACE produced these TCR beta libraries. TCRdb independently ran MiXCR on the 5' RACE reads; one entry per CDR3 protein. The table includes about 540,000 distinct CDR3 sequences, more than 9.5% detected once. This clonotype has at least ten counts. Its antigen is unknown. The clonotype was recovered from a male donor with ankylosing spondylitis. Sequenced input: blood, either unsorted or a sorted T cell fraction (not recorded which).

The CDR3 nucleotides read TGCAGTGCTAGAGATCCGGCTAGCGGCTACAATGAGCAGTTCTTC. As protein: CSARDPASGYNEQFF. The chain uses TRBV20-1 and TRBJ2-1; 7 positions agree with TRBD2. Germline V CDR1 and CDR2: DFQATT, SNEGSKA (reference sequence). The CDR3 spans 15 residues. V trimming: 0 bases; J trimming: 3 bases; junction bases outside the gene matches: 5.